This T cell receptor (beta chain) comes out of a study of a mutant IDH1 vaccine in newly diagnosed glioma. About the study: Vaccination was launched 4-6 weeks after radiotherapy alone, or with temozolomide cycles.

Study-wide results and caveats: Vaccination elicited immune responses in 93.3% of patients.

Germline loops: CDR1 SGDLS, CDR2 YYNGEE. J gave up 4 bases and V 3 bases, and 6 bases lay outside the gene matches. The CDR3 covers 14 residues. Described time point: week 35, safety follow-up. It was 300 ug of mutant IDH1 20-mer peptide that made up each vaccine dose, given with topical imiquimod. The donors had new WHO grade 3 or 4 astrocytomas; these were IDH1-mutant and ATRX-lost. About this clone itself: Its antigen is currently unknown.

Data came from immunoSEQ multiplex PCR; TCRdb stores just in-frame clones and leaves some out. The sample includes about 60,000 clones, about 86% of them seen just once. The sequencing used PBMCs, collected from a glioma patient whose treatment included an IDH1 peptide vaccine. The V and J genes are TRBV9 and TRBJ2-7, with 8 positions matching TRBD1. This clonotype was sampled from a man aged 35-49 years with glioma. The CDR3 is CASSAGQGRYEQYF. CDR3 sequence (DNA): TGTGCCAGCAGCGCCGGACAGGGCCGGTACGAGCAGTACTTC.